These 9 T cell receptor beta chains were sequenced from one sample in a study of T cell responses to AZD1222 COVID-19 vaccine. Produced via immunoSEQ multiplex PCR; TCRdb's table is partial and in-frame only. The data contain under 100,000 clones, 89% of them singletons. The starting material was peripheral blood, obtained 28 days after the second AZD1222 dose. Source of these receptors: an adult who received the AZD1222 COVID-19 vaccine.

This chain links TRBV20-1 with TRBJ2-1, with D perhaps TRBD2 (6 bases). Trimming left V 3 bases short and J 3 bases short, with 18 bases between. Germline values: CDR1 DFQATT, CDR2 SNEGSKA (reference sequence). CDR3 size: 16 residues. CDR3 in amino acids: CSASKGTPNIYNEQFF. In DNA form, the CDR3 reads TGCAGTGCTAGTAAAGGGACTCCAAATATCTACAATGAGCAGTTCTTC.

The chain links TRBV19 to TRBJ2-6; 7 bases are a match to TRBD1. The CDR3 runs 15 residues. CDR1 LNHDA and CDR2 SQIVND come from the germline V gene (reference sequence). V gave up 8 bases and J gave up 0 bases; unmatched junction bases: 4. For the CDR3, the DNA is TGTGCCAGTGGACAGGTCCCCTCTGGGGCCAACGTCCTGACTTTC. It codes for CASGQVPSGANVLTF.

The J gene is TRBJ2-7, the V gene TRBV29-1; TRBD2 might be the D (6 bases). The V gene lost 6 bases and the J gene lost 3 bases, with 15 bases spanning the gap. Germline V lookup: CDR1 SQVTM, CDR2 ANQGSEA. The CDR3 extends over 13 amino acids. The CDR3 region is CSVAGRLSYEQYF. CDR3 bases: TGCAGCGTCGCGGGGCGGCTCAGCTACGAGCAGTACTTC.

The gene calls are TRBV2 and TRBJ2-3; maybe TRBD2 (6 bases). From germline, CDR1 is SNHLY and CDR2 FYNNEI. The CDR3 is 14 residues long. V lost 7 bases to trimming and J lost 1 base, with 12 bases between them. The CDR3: CASIIGGGTDTQYF. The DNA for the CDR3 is TGTGCCAGCATTATCGGCGGGGGCACAGATACGCAGTATTTT.

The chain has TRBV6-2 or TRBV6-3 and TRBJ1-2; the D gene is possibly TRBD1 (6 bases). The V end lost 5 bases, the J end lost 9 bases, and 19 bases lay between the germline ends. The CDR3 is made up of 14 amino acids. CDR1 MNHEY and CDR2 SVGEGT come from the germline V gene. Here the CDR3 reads CASSPTGQGLSYTF. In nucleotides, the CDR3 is TGTGCCAGCAGTCCGACAGGTCAAGGCTTAAGCTACACCTTC.

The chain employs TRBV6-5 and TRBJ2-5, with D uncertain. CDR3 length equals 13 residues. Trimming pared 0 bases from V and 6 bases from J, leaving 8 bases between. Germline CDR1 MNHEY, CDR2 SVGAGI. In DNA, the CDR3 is TGTGCCAGCAGTTACTCGACCGACCAGACCCAGTACTTC. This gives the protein CASSYSTDQTQYF.

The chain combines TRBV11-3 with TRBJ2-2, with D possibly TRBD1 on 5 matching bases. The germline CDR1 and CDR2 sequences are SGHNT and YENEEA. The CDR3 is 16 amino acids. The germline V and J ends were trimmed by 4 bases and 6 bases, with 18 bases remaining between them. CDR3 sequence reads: CASSWTLGRAAGELFF. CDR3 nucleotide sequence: TGTGCCAGCAGCTGGACCCTCGGCAGGGCGGCCGGGGAGCTGTTTTTT.

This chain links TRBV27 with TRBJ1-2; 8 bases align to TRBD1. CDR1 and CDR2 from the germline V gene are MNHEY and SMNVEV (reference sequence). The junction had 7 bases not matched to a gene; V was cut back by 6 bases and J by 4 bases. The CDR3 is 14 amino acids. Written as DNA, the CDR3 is TGTGCCAGCAGCGACAGGGGCTCCCCCTATGGCTACACCTTC. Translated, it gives CASSDRGSPYGYTF.

The CDR3 bases are TGCGCCAGCAGCCAAGACCGGGGACTAGCGGGGGCCTACACAGATACGCAGTATTTT. Its protein is CASSQDRGLAGAYTDTQYF. The chain employs TRBV4-1 and TRBJ2-3; 14 bases fit TRBD2. Per germline, CDR1 MGHRA and CDR2 YSYEKL. The CDR3 sequence is 19 residues long. J lost 2 bases, V lost 0 bases, and 7 bases had no gene match.